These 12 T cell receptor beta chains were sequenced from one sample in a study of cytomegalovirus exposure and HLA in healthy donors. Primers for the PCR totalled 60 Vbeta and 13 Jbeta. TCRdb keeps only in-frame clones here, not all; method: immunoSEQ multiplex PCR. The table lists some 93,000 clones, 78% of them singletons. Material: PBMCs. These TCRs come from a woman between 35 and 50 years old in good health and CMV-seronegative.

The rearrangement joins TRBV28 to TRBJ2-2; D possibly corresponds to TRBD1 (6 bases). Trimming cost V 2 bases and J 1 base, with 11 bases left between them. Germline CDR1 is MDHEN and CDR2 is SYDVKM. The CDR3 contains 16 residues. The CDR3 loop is CASSLGRGGNTGELFF. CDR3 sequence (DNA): TGTGCCAGCAGTTTAGGCAGGGGCGGGAACACCGGGGAGCTGTTTTTT.

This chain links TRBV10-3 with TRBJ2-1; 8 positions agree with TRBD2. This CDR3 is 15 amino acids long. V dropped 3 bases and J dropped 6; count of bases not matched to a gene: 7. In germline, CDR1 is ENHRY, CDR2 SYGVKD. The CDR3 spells CAISDGTRMRNEQFF. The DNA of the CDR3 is TGTGCCATCAGTGATGGGACTAGGATGCGCAATGAGCAGTTCTTC.

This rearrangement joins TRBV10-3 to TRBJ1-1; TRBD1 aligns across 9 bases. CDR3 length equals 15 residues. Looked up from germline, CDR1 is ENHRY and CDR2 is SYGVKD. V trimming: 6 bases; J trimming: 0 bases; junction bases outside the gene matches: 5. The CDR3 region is CAIRGGTGLNTEAFF. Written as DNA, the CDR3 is TGTGCCATCAGGGGGGGGACAGGGTTGAACACTGAAGCTTTCTTT.

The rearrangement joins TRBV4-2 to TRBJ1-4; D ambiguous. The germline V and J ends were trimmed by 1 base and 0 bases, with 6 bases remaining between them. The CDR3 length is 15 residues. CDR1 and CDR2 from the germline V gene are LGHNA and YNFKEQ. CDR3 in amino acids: CASSQAPATNEKLFF. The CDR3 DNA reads TGTGCCAGCAGCCAAGCCCCAGCAACTAATGAAAAACTGTTTTTT.

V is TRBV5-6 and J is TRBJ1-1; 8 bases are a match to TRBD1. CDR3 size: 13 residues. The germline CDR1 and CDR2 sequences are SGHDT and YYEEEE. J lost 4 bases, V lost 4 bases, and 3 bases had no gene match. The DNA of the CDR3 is TGTGCCAGCAGCCTAGACAGGGGCACTGAAGCTTTCTTT. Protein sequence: CASSLDRGTEAFF.

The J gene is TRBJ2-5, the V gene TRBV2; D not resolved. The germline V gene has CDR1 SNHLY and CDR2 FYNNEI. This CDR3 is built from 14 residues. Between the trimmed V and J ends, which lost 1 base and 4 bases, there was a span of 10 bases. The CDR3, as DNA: TGTGCCAGCAGTGAAGAGGCAGGTTCAGAGACCCAGTACTTC. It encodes CASSEEAGSETQYF.

Here the CDR3 reads CASSQVSASPGTQYF. The CDR3 coding sequence is TGCGCCAGCAGCCAAGTGAGTGCCTCCCCCGGTACGCAGTATTTT. The chain links TRBV4-3 to TRBJ2-3; D gene uncertain. The CDR3 has 15 amino acids. Germline V gene lookup returns CDR1 LGHNA and CDR2 YSLEER. Trimming removed 1 base at V and 8 bases at J, with 16 bases between.

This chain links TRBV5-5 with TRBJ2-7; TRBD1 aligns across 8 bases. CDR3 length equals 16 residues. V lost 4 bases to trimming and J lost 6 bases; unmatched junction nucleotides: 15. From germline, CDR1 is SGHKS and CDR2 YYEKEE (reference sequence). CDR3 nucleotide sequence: TGTGCCAGCAGCCCTAGGACAGGGTGGTTTTCCGTCGAGCAGTACTTC. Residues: CASSPRTGWFSVEQYF.

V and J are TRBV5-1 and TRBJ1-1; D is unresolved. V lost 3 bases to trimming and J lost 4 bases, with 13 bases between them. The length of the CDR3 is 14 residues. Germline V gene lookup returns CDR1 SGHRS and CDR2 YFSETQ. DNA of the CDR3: TGCGCCAGCAGCTATCTAGGAGGAAGCACTGAAGCTTTCTTT. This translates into CASSYLGGSTEAFF.

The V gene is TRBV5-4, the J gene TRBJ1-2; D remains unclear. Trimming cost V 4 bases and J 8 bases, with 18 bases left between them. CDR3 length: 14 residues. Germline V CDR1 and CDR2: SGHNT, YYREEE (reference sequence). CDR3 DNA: TGTGCCAGCAGCCCTCGTGAGTCTATGCGGGGCTACACCTTC. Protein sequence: CASSPRESMRGYTF.

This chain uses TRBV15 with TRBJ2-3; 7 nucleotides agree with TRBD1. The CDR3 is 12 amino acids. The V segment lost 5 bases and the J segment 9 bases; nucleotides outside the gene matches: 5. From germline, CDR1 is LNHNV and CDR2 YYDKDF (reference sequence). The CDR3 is CATSGGRGTQYF. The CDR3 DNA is TGTGCCACCAGCGGAGGCAGGGGGACGCAGTATTTT.

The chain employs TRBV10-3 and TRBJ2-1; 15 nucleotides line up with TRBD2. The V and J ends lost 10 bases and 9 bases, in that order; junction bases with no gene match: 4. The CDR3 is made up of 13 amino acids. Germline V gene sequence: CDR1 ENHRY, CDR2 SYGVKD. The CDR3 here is CATGLAGGLEQFF. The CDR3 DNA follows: TGTGCCACGGGACTAGCGGGAGGCCTTGAGCAGTTCTTC.